The 17 T cell receptor beta chains below were found in one sample sequenced in a study of cytomegalovirus exposure and HLA in healthy donors. The PCR used 60 Vbeta and 13 Jbeta primers. The table came from immunoSEQ multiplex PCR; TCRdb's copy has only in-frame clones and leaves some out. The sample records around 120,000 clones, approximately 80% being singletons. The sample consisted of PBMCs. These receptors were obtained from a girl aged 2 to 9 in good health and CMV-seronegative.

The CDR3 sequence: CASSELVAGFTDTQYF. DNA for the CDR3: TGTGCCAGCAGTGAATTGGTAGCGGGGTTCACAGATACGCAGTATTTT. The V gene is TRBV6-1, the J gene TRBJ2-3; 8 bases map to TRBD2. V dropped 2 bases and J dropped 2; count of bases not matched to a gene: 6. This CDR3 contains 16 residues. Germline loops: CDR1 MNHNS, CDR2 SASEGT.

This clone has more than one count but fewer than ten. CDR3 nucleotides: TGTGCCAGCAGCCCCGGACGGGGTCCTGGCTATGGCTACACCTTC. It specifies CASSPGRGPGYGYTF. The genes are TRBV13 and TRBJ1-2; D gene uncertain. Trimming left V 5 bases short and J 4 bases short, with 17 bases between. The CDR3 loop spans 15 amino acids. Germline V gene lookup returns CDR1 PRHDT and CDR2 FYEKMQ (reference sequence).

This clone is a singleton in its sample. V gene TRBV25-1 combines with J gene TRBJ2-3, with D possibly TRBD2 on 6 matching bases. The ends were cut back, 4 bases at V and 1 base at J, with 9 bases in the middle. Germline V gives CDR1 MGHDK, CDR2 SYGVNS. This CDR3 has 14 residues. The CDR3 here is CASSVRRGTDTQYF. The CDR3 coding sequence is TGTGCCAGCAGTGTCAGGAGGGGCACAGATACGCAGTATTTT.

This chain connects TRBV2 to TRBJ2-1, with a weak D call TRBD2 (6 bases). Per germline, CDR1 SNHLY and CDR2 FYNNEI. The CDR3 is 12 residues long. V lost 6 bases and J lost 7, with 10 bases in between. CDR3 loop: CASREGFNEQFF. The DNA of the CDR3 is TGTGCCAGCAGGGAGGGCTTTAATGAGCAGTTCTTC.

The chain employs TRBV4-1 and TRBJ1-5; no firm D call. The V gene's germline CDR1 is MGHRA and CDR2 YSYEKL. The CDR3 has 15 amino acids. With 0 bases removed from V and 5 bases from J, the gap between germline ends came to 11 bases. The CDR3 DNA reads as TGCGCCAGCAGCCAAGAGGGCCCCGGCCATCAGCCCCAGCATTTT. Translated: CASSQEGPGHQPQHF.

The chain is built from TRBV5-1 and TRBJ2-2, with 7 bases aligning to TRBD1. Trimming at V came to 7 bases and at J to 7 bases, leaving 10 bases not matched to a gene. The CDR3 contains 14 residues. The V gene's germline CDR1 is SGHRS and CDR2 YFSETQ. The CDR3 sequence is CASGETGKDGELFF. The CDR3 region has the DNA TGCGCCAGCGGCGAGACAGGGAAGGACGGGGAGCTGTTTTTT.

This clone was seen a few times. This chain joins TRBV28 and TRBJ1-3, with 8 bases matching TRBD1. There are 14 residues in the CDR3. V was pared by 6 bases and J by 3 bases, with 4 bases of the junction left unmatched. Germline-derived CDR1 and CDR2 are MDHEN and SYDVKM. CDR3 sequence: CASSPGQGGNTIYF. Here the CDR3 DNA reads TGTGCCAGCAGCCCCGGACAGGGTGGAAACACCATATATTTT. The variable domain in full, with the rest retrieved from reference TRBV28 and TRBJ1-3, is DVKVTQSSRYLVKRTGEKVFLECVQDMDHENMFWYRQDPGLGLRLIYFSYDVKMKEKGDIPEGYSVSREKKERFSLILESASTNQTSMYLCASSPGQGGNTIYFGEGSWLTVV.

DNA for the CDR3: TGTGCCAGCAGCTCCCGACAGAGCGTGAACACTGAAGCTTTCTTT. This translates into CASSSRQSVNTEAFF. The gene calls are TRBV7-9 and TRBJ1-1; tentatively, D is TRBD1 (5 bases). Germline V CDR1 and CDR2: SEHNR, FQNEAQ (reference sequence). This CDR3 spans 15 amino acids. Trimming pared 4 bases from V and 0 bases from J, leaving 12 bases between.

CDR3 DNA: TGTGCCAGCGGGCCAGCCTCTAACACCGGGGAGCTGTTTTTT. Translation gives CASGPASNTGELFF. The chain has TRBV9 and TRBJ2-2; unclear D gene. Germline-derived CDR1 and CDR2 are SGDLS and YYNGEE. This CDR3 spans 14 amino acids. Trimming cost V 7 bases and J 2 bases, with 12 bases left between them.

This chain connects TRBV19 to TRBJ2-2; 10 nucleotides match TRBD2. This CDR3 is 15 amino acids long. V lost 5 bases to trimming and J lost 5 bases; unmatched junction nucleotides: 5. Germline assignment: CDR1 LNHDA and CDR2 SQIVND (reference sequence). The CDR3 spells CASSSLAGDTGELFF. DNA of the CDR3: TGTGCCAGTAGTTCTCTAGCGGGGGATACCGGGGAGCTGTTTTTT.

The rearrangement uses TRBV7-9 and TRBJ2-7; D gene uncertain. The germline V gene has CDR1 SEHNR and CDR2 FQNEAQ (reference sequence). With 1 base removed from V and 4 bases from J, the gap between germline ends came to 8 bases. CDR3 length: 13 residues. CDR3 protein: CASSLDYWYEQYF. The CDR3 coding sequence is TGTGCCAGCAGCTTAGACTATTGGTACGAGCAGTACTTC.

The chain combines TRBV2 with TRBJ1-4; a weak D match, TRBD1 (6 bases). V was pared by 6 bases and J by 10 bases, with 18 bases between. Germline V gene lookup returns CDR1 SNHLY and CDR2 FYNNEI. The CDR3 length is 14 residues. The CDR3 loop reads CASRTGTSLLKLFF. CDR3 bases: TGTGCCAGCAGAACCGGGACAAGCCTTTTAAAACTGTTTTTT.

This clone was counted once. The chain links TRBV2 to TRBJ2-7; 9 bases are shared with TRBD2. V shed 4 bases and J 7 bases; nucleotides not matched to a gene: 5. The CDR3 has 13 residues. CDR1 and CDR2 from the germline V gene are SNHLY and FYNNEI. CDR3 nucleotides: TGTGCCAGCAGTGGAACTCTAGCGGGAGAGCAGTACTTC. Translated, it gives CASSGTLAGEQYF.

This rearrangement joins TRBV2 to TRBJ2-5; TRBD1 agrees at 7 bases. The junction had 16 bases not matched to a gene; V was cut back by 2 bases and J by 10 bases. Germline lookup yields CDR1 SNHLY and CDR2 FYNNEI. This CDR3 region has 16 residues. The CDR3 protein is CASSELGTAALLGQYF. The CDR3, as DNA: TGTGCCAGCAGTGAACTTGGGACAGCCGCACTACTTGGCCAGTACTTC.

The chain is built from TRBV5-1 and TRBJ2-7; 7 positions agree with TRBD1. CDR3 length: 14 residues. Germline V gives CDR1 SGHRS, CDR2 YFSETQ. V shed 4 bases, J shed 2 bases, and the junction held 6 bases outside the gene matches. The CDR3 DNA follows: TGCGCCAGCAGCGTGACAGGGACGACCTACGAGCAGTACTTC. Translated: CASSVTGTTYEQYF.

V usage is TRBV12-5 and J usage is TRBJ2-7, with 7 nucleotides matching TRBD1. V trimming: 5 bases; J trimming: 2 bases; junction bases outside the gene matches: 6. Germline CDR1 and CDR2: LGHNT and FRNRAP. CDR3 length: 14 amino acids. This CDR3 is CASGPGQDPYEQYF. For the CDR3, the DNA is TGTGCTAGTGGTCCAGGACAGGACCCCTACGAGCAGTACTTC.

The rearrangement links TRBV27 to TRBJ2-5, with D maybe TRBD1 (5 bases). The CDR3 extends over 14 amino acids. Germline CDR1 reads MNHEY; CDR2 reads SMNVEV (reference sequence). V shed 4 bases and J shed 1 base, with 10 bases lying between them. The CDR3 region is CASSSRTTQETQYF. CDR3 nucleotide sequence: TGTGCCAGCAGTTCCCGGACAACCCAAGAGACCCAGTACTTC.